A single sample is the source of the 5 T cell receptor beta chains below, sequenced in a study of blood T cell repertoires in COVID-19. Some clones are missing from TCRdb's copy, which holds only in-frame ones; the method was immunoSEQ multiplex PCR. The data contain 150,000 to 200,000 clones, roughly four fifths of them singletons. Sequenced sample: peripheral blood. These receptors were taken from a woman in her 70s with COVID-19, enrolled during active disease.

The chain recombines TRBV6-5 with TRBJ1-1; D call uncertain. CDR3 length: 13 amino acids. Germline assignment: CDR1 MNHEY and CDR2 SVGAGI. V lost 1 base, J lost 4 bases, and 7 bases lay in between. The CDR3: CASSYWGGTEAFF. CDR3 in DNA: TGTGCCAGCAGTTACTGGGGAGGCACTGAAGCTTTCTTT.

The CDR3 DNA sequence: TGCAGTGCCCCATTAACTAGCGAGCAGTACTTC. It specifies CSAPLTSEQYF. The genes are TRBV20-1 and TRBJ2-7, with a tentative D call TRBD2 (5 bases). Per the germline V gene, CDR1 is DFQATT and CDR2 is SNEGSKA (reference sequence). V was pared by 6 bases and J by 6 bases, with 12 bases between. This CDR3 is built from 11 residues.

The chain couples TRBV5-1 to TRBJ1-4; TRBD1 matches 7 bases. V shed 2 bases, J shed 12 bases, and the junction held 16 bases outside the gene matches. CDR1 and CDR2 (germline): SGHRS, YFSETQ. The CDR3 runs to 16 residues. CDR3 in amino acids: CASSFLNRGPGEELFF. The CDR3 coding sequence is TGCGCCAGCAGCTTCCTAAACAGGGGTCCCGGTGAGGAACTGTTTTTT.

The V call is TRBV3-1 (or the pseudogene TRBV3-2), the J call TRBJ2-1; 12 nucleotides agree with TRBD2. The V gene's germline CDR1 is LGHDT and CDR2 YNNKEL (reference sequence). Losses at the gene ends were 1 base for V and 7 bases for J; bases not matched to a gene: 5. This CDR3 region has 16 residues. The chain's CDR3 is CASSQAGLAGFNEQFF. CDR3 in DNA: TGTGCCAGCAGCCAAGCCGGACTAGCGGGATTTAATGAGCAGTTCTTC.

This clone was seen a handful of times. V gene TRBV5-1 combines with J gene TRBJ2-5; 7 bases are a match to TRBD1. V lost 3 bases to trimming and J lost 1 base; unmatched junction nucleotides: 9. The CDR3 is 16 amino acids. Germline CDR1 and CDR2: SGHRS and YFSETQ. The CDR3 coding sequence is TGCGCCAGCAGCTCCTACGTACGGACAGGCCAAGAGACCCAGTACTTC. This gives the protein CASSSYVRTGQETQYF.